A selection of T cell receptor beta chains follows, all from one sample in a study of T cells after yellow fever vaccination. TCRdb re-analysed the 5' RACE reads in MiXCR, keeping a single row per CDR3 protein. The data show 450,000 to 550,000 distinct CDR3 sequences, 20% to 25% seen once. The starting material was PBMCs, obtained 20 to 25 days after the first yellow fever vaccination. All receptors derive from a man aged 18 to 35 who received the YFV17D yellow fever vaccine. CDR3s include the opening cysteine and the closing phenylalanine or tryptophan. Each record gives: CDR3 protein, CDR3 DNA, clone size, D gene, V gene, J gene. D genes are given only for firm matches. Rows may omit the clone size; those that give it use once, few, many or a size class.

CDR3: CASSYSIGYGKVQTTTYEQFF
DNA: TGTGCCAGCAGTTACTCGATAGGGTATGGGAAAGTACAGACGACAACTTATGAGCAGTTCTTC
size: .
D: .
V: TRBV6-2/TRBV6-3
J: TRBJ2-1

CDR3: CASSSPTSGVETQYF
DNA: TGTGCCAGCAGTTCCCCGACTAGCGGGGTGGAGACCCAGTACTTC
size: few
D: TRBD2
V: TRBV6-2/TRBV6-3
J: TRBJ2-5

CDR3: CASSQDRQGATNEKQFF
DNA: TGTGCCAGCAGCCAAGATCGGCAGGGGGCCACTAATGAAAAACAGTTTTTT
size: .
D: TRBD1
V: TRBV4-2
J: TRBJ1-4

CDR3: CSASGTGDHEQYF
DNA: TGCAGTGCTAGTGGGACAGGGGACCACGAGCAGTACTTC
size: few
D: TRBD1
V: TRBV20-1
J: TRBJ2-7

CDR3: CASSLQRPGPSGELFF
DNA: TGTGCCAGCAGTTTACAACGCCCGGGGCCCTCCGGGGAGCTGTTTTTT
size: .
D: .
V: TRBV12-3/TRBV12-4
J: TRBJ2-2

CDR3: CASSSRIIRTGEGTDTQYF
DNA: TGTGCCAGCAGCTCCCGTATAATTAGGACAGGGGAGGGTACAGATACGCAGTATTTT
size: many
D: TRBD1
V: TRBV11-1
J: TRBJ2-3

CDR3: CSASKLDTGELFF
DNA: TGCAGTGCTAGTAAACTAGACACCGGGGAGCTGTTTTTT
size: .
D: .
V: TRBV20-1
J: TRBJ2-2

CDR3: CASRGTGVQRDTQYF
DNA: TGCGCCAGCAGGGGGACAGGGGTCCAGCGGGATACGCAGTATTTT
size: many
D: TRBD1
V: TRBV5-1
J: TRBJ2-3

CDR3: CSAPDPGGGYTF
DNA: TGCAGTGCTCCAGATCCAGGGGGTGGCTACACCTTC
size: few
D: TRBD1
V: TRBV20-1
J: TRBJ1-2

CDR3: CASSMWIAGAHNEQFF
DNA: TGTGCCAGCAGTATGTGGATAGCGGGGGCTCACAATGAGCAGTTCTTC
size: .
D: TRBD2
V: TRBV6-2/TRBV6-3
J: TRBJ2-1

CDR3: CASSQTLGDTEAFF
DNA: TGTGCCAGCAGCCAAACCTTAGGGGACACTGAAGCTTTCTTT
size: .
D: .
V: TRBV12-3/TRBV12-4
J: TRBJ1-1